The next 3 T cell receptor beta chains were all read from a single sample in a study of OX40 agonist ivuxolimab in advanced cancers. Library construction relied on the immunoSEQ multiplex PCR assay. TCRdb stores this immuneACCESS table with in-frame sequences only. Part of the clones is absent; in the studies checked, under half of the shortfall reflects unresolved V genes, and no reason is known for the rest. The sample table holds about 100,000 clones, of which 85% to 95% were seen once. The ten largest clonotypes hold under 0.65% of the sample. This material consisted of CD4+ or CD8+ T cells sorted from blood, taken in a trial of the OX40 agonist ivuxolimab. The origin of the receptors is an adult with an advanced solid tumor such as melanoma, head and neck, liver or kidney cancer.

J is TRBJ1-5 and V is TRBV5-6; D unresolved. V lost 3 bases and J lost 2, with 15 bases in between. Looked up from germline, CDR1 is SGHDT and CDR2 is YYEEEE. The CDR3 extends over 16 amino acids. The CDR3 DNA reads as TGTGCCAGCAGCTCCTATTACGAACAAGGCAATCAGCCCCAGCATTTT. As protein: CASSSYYEQGNQPQHF. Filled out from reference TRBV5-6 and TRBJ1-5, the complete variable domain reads DAGVTQSPTHLIKTRGQQVTLRCSPKSGHDTVSWYQQALGQGPQFIFQYYEEEERQRGNFPDRFSGHQFPNYSSELNVNALLLGDSALYLCASSSYYEQGNQPQHFGDGTRLSIL.

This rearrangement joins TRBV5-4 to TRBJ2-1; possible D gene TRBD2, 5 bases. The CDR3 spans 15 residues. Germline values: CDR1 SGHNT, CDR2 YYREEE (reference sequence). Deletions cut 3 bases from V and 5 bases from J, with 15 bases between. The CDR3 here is CASSSPRLADNEQFF. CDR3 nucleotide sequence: TGTGCCAGCAGCTCCCCGCGGCTAGCCGACAATGAGCAGTTCTTC. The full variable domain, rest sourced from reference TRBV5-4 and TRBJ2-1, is ETGVTQSPTHLIKTRGQQVTLRCSSQSGHNTVSWYQQALGQGPQFIFQYYREEENGRGNFPPRFSGLQFPNYSSELNVNALELDDSALYLCASSSPRLADNEQFFGPGTRLTVL.

The CDR3 sequence is CASSREGLVADTQYF. The CDR3 DNA sequence: TGCGCCAGCAGCCGGGAGGGCCTAGTGGCAGATACGCAGTATTTT. The rearrangement links TRBV5-1 to TRBJ2-3, with 8 bases identical to TRBD2. V shed 4 bases, J shed 4 bases, and the junction held 8 bases outside the gene matches. In germline, CDR1 is SGHRS, CDR2 YFSETQ. The CDR3 is 15 residues long.